Sequencing of this T cell receptor (beta chain) was carried out in a study of T cells after yellow fever vaccination. Points from the study as a whole: Post-booster reappearance was seen for most primary-vaccination clones (roughly 97% CD4, about 90% CD8). One caveat is that FACS-sorted repertoires could contain abundant clonotypes contaminating from the bulk population.

5'RACE template switching generated TCR cDNA, adding a universal primer site and UMIs. One entry per CDR3 protein, called by TCRdb with MiXCR from the 5' RACE reads. The data hold 300,000 to 400,000 distinct CDR3 sequences, with roughly 7.5% observed a single time. CDR1 and CDR2 (germline): SGHRS, YFSETQ. V dropped 0 bases and J dropped 4; count of bases not matched to a gene: 9. The CDR3 runs 16 residues. This clonotype was detected only a few times. Its target is not known. The chain recombines TRBV5-1 with TRBJ1-1, with TRBD1 matching 7 bases. The TCR was taken from a man aged 18-30 years who received the YFV17D yellow fever vaccine. The sequenced sample was PBMCs, obtained around 45 days after the first yellow fever vaccination. The CDR3 DNA is TGCGCCAGCAGCTTGGTACCCCGACAGGGTGGCACTGAAGCTTTCTTT. Its protein product is CASSLVPRQGGTEAFF.